Shown below are 21 T cell receptor beta chains from a single sample sequenced in a study of shared clonotypes between healthy human individuals (dated by TCRdb to 2019 to 2021). The method was the immunoSEQ multiplex PCR assay. In its TCRdb copy, this immuneACCESS table keeps in-frame sequences only and misses some clones. Where compared with another copy, unresolved V genes explain less than half of these, and the others have no known cause. Across this sample there are hundreds of thousands of clones, with around 74% seen only once. The ten largest clones represent over 1.5% of the sample. Specimen: memory CD4+ T cells sorted from blood. The cell subset or site label here, explained by the study, means: CD45RA-negative fraction. These receptors were obtained from a woman aged 25-40 years in good health.

The chain employs TRBV11-2 and TRBJ2-2; D might be TRBD1 or TRBD2, each matching 6 bases. Trimming stripped 5 bases from V and 7 bases from J, with 17 bases between. Germline CDR1 reads SGHAT; CDR2 reads FQNNGV. This CDR3 is built from 15 residues. The CDR3 bases are TGTGCCAGCAGCCAATGGGGGGCAGTCGGCGGGGAGCTGTTTTTT. It specifies CASSQWGAVGGELFF.

This chain connects TRBV10-3 to TRBJ2-7, with 10 nucleotides matching TRBD1. This CDR3 is built from 14 residues. The V gene end was trimmed by 10 bases and the J gene end by 4 bases; junction bases not matched to a gene: 10. Germline V gene lookup returns CDR1 ENHRY and CDR2 SYGVKD. Here the CDR3 reads CATRDGTGDYEQYF. The CDR3 bases are TGTGCCACCAGGGACGGGACAGGGGATTACGAGCAGTACTTC.

This chain joins TRBV29-1 and TRBJ2-6; D not resolved. Trimming removed 8 bases from V and 0 bases from J, with 20 bases in between. The CDR3 contains 17 residues. Germline lookup yields CDR1 SQVTM and CDR2 ANQGSEA. CDR3 nucleotide sequence: TGCAGCACTCTATCTCCAGGCGAGAGCTCTGGGGCCAACGTCCTGACTTTC. Its translation is CSTLSPGESSGANVLTF.

The J gene is TRBJ2-1, the V gene TRBV5-1; D perhaps matches TRBD2 (5 bases). CDR1 and CDR2 (germline): SGHRS, YFSETQ. The V end lost 3 bases, the J end lost 4 bases, and 11 bases lay between the germline ends. CDR3 length: 14 amino acids. This CDR3 is CASSWTPQYNEQFF. The CDR3, as DNA: TGCGCCAGCAGCTGGACTCCCCAATACAATGAGCAGTTCTTC. Variable domain in full (rest from reference TRBV5-1 and TRBJ2-1): KAGVTQTPRYLIKTRGQQVTLSCSPISGHRSVSWYQQTPGQGLQFLFEYFSETQRNKGNFPGRFSGRQFSNSRSEMNVSTLELGDSALYLCASSWTPQYNEQFFGPGTRLTVL.

The rearrangement links TRBV23-1 to TRBJ2-7; possibly TRBD1 or TRBD2 for D (7 bases each). TRBV23-1 is labeled an ORF, and its function is uncertain. The CDR3 runs 15 residues. V dropped 7 bases and J dropped 2 bases, with 18 bases sitting between them. CDR3 coding DNA: TGCGCCAGCAAGCGAATCAGGGGGACTACCTACGAGCAGTACTTC. Protein product: CASKRIRGTTYEQYF.

V usage is TRBV20-1 and J usage is TRBJ1-1; D gene ambiguous. The germline gives CDR1 DFQATT, CDR2 SNEGSKA (reference sequence). The CDR3 runs 11 residues. CDR3 amino acids: CSWTMNTEAFF. As DNA, the CDR3 is TGCAGCTGGACCATGAACACTGAAGCTTTCTTT.

In regard to this clone: Since a much larger clone is just one base distant, this may be a read error. Other nucleotide sequences in the sample specify the same CDR3. The chain recombines TRBV5-1 with TRBJ1-3, with TRBD1 matching over 9 bases. The germline CDR1 and CDR2 sequences are SGHRS and YFSETQ. With 0 bases clipped from V and 5 bases from J, the junction kept 3 bases outside the gene matches. This CDR3 comprises 15 residues. The CDR3 here is CASSLGDRDRNTIYF. The CDR3 DNA sequence: TGCGCCAGCAGCTTGGGGGACAGGGATCGAAACACCATATATTTT.

CDR3 sequence: CASSDRTTEAFF. The CDR3 DNA sequence: TGTGCCAGCAGCGACAGGACCACTGAAGCTTTCTTT. The V and J genes are TRBV5-4 and TRBJ1-1; D perhaps matches TRBD1 (6 bases). The V end was cut by 4 bases, the J end by 4 bases, with 8 bases between. Germline CDR1 SGHNT, CDR2 YYREEE (reference sequence). The CDR3 runs to 12 residues.

V usage is TRBV7-8 and J usage is TRBJ2-3, with D tentatively TRBD2 (5 bases). V was trimmed by 1 base and J by 2 bases, leaving 7 bases between them. Germline V lookup: CDR1 SGHVS, CDR2 FQNEAQ. The CDR3 covers 14 residues. CDR3 sequence reads: CASSLGAATDTQYF. CDR3 sequence (DNA): TGTGCCAGCAGCTTAGGAGCGGCCACAGATACGCAGTATTTT.

The rearrangement links TRBV14 to TRBJ2-5; possibly TRBD1 or TRBD2 for D (5 bases each). Germline-derived CDR1 and CDR2 are SGHDN and FVKESK. The V end lost 1 base, the J end lost 5 bases, and 14 bases lay between the germline ends. The CDR3 totals 15 residues. The DNA of the CDR3 is TGTGCCAGCAGCCAAGTCAATCGGGGACCGGAGACCCAGTACTTC. Its translation is CASSQVNRGPETQYF.

This sequence joins TRBV7-2 and TRBJ2-7; 8 positions match TRBD2. In germline, CDR1 is SGHTA, CDR2 FQGNSA. The CDR3 covers 16 residues. V lost 1 base to trimming and J lost 2 bases; unmatched junction nucleotides: 7. The CDR3 coding sequence is TGTGCCAGCAGCTTAGTCTCTACTAGCGGAACCTACGAGCAGTACTTC. Amino acid sequence: CASSLVSTSGTYEQYF. Filled out from reference TRBV7-2 and TRBJ2-7, the complete variable domain reads GAGVSQSPSNKVTEKGKDVELRCDPISGHTALYWYRQSLGQGLEFLIYFQGNSAPDKSGLPSDRFSAERTGGSVSTLTIQRTQQEDSAVYLCASSLVSTSGTYEQYFGPGTRLTVT.

The chain combines TRBV28 with TRBJ1-1; maybe TRBD1 (6 bases). V was shortened by 5 bases and J by 1 base, with 14 bases between the two germline ends. This CDR3 spans 15 amino acids. Germline CDR1 and CDR2: MDHEN and SYDVKM. Here the CDR3 reads CASSKTGYWNTEAFF. The CDR3 DNA reads TGTGCCAGCAGTAAAACAGGGTATTGGAACACTGAAGCTTTCTTT.

This CDR3 reads CASSPTSGRKVSYNEQFF. CDR3 bases: TGTGCCAGCTCACCTACTAGCGGGAGAAAGGTGTCCTACAATGAGCAGTTCTTC. The genes are TRBV18 and TRBJ2-1, with 11 bases that match TRBD2. Losses at the gene ends were 3 bases for V and 1 base for J; bases not matched to a gene: 8. CDR1 KGHSH and CDR2 LQKENI come from the germline V gene. The CDR3 contains 18 residues.

The rearrangement uses TRBV11-2 and TRBJ2-7; possibly TRBD2 for D (6 bases). Deletions cut 5 bases from V and 2 bases from J, with 13 bases between. CDR1 and CDR2 (germline): SGHAT, FQNNGV. The CDR3 is 14 residues long. CDR3 nucleotide sequence: TGTGCCAGCAGCCCGAGACTAGTCACCTACGAGCAGTACTTC. Translated: CASSPRLVTYEQYF.

The V call is TRBV6-1, the J call TRBJ2-1, with D uncertain. CDR1 is MNHNS and CDR2 is SASEGT in the germline V gene. This CDR3 is built from 15 residues. V lost 4 bases to trimming and J lost 0 bases, with 10 bases between them. The chain's CDR3 is CASSAVWGSYNEQFF. The DNA of the CDR3 is TGTGCCAGCAGTGCGGTGTGGGGCTCCTACAATGAGCAGTTCTTC.

In its sample, this clone was seen a few times. This chain links TRBV5-8 with TRBJ2-6; D remains ambiguous. This CDR3 region has 16 residues. V was shortened by 4 bases and J by 0 bases, with 11 bases between the two germline ends. Germline loops: CDR1 SGHTS, CDR2 YDEGEE. In nucleotides, the CDR3 is TGTGCCAGCAGCCAGAAGTTTAGCTCTGGGGCCAACGTCCTGACTTTC. Translating gives CASSQKFSSGANVLTF.

This chain uses TRBV10-1 with TRBJ2-2; 8 positions agree with TRBD2. The trim removed 6 bases at V and 3 bases at J, leaving 3 bases unmatched. The CDR3 is 14 residues long. Germline V gives CDR1 WNHNN, CDR2 SYGVQD (reference sequence). The CDR3 reads CASSYGRDTGELFF. CDR3 nucleotide sequence: TGCGCCAGCAGCTACGGGAGGGACACCGGGGAGCTGTTTTTT.

As regards this clone: Possible read error: a much larger clone is one base away. V gene TRBV13 combines with J gene TRBJ1-1; no clear D. The CDR3 is 13 amino acids. Germline CDR1 PRHDT, CDR2 FYEKMQ (reference sequence). V was trimmed by 5 bases and J by 3 bases, leaving 10 bases between them. The CDR3 DNA sequence: TGTGCCAGCAGCCCTCAGGAGGACACTGAAGCTTTCTTT. Translating it yields CASSPQEDTEAFF.

A remark on this clone: A much larger clone lies one base from this, so it may be a read error. The chain joins TRBV7-2 to TRBJ1-2; 7 bases map to TRBD1. The germline V gene encodes CDR1 SGHTA and CDR2 FQGNSA. The length of the CDR3 is 13 residues. J lost 2 bases, V lost 5 bases, and 2 bases had no gene match. Here the CDR3 reads CASSAGQNYGYTF. In DNA, the CDR3 is TGTGCCAGCAGCGCGGGACAGAACTATGGCTACACCTTC.

The rearrangement uses TRBV27 and TRBJ2-7; possibly TRBD2 for D (6 bases). The CDR3 is 15 residues long. The V end lost 6 bases, the J end lost 0 bases, and 15 bases lay between the germline ends. Germline V gives CDR1 MNHEY, CDR2 SMNVEV (reference sequence). CDR3: CASSPGLRSSYEQYF. In DNA form, the CDR3 reads TGTGCCAGCAGCCCGGGACTCCGGAGCTCCTACGAGCAGTACTTC.

This clone was picked up a small number of times. The chain uses TRBV7-5 and TRBJ1-1. TRBV7-5 is a listed pseudogene. The CDR3 totals 14 residues. CDR3 sequence (DNA): TGTGTCAGAAGCTTATTAGGGTGGAGGGGGGTAGCTTTCTTT. The encoded protein is CVRSLLGWRGVAFF.